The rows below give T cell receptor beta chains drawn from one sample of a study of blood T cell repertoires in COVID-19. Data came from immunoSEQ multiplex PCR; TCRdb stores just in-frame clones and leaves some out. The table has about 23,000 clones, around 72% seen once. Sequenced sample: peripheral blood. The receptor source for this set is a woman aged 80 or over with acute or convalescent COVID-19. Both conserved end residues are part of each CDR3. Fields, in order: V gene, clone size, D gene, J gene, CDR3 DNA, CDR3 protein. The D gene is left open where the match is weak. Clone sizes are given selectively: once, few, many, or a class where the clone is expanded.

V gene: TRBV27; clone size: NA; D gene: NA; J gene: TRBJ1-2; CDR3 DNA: TGTGCCAGCAGGCGGGTGGGTACGTCTAACTATGGCTACACCTTC; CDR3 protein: CASRRVGTSNYGYTF
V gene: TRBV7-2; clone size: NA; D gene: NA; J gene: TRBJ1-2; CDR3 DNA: TGTGCCAGCAGCTTTGCCCCAGGGGCTCGAGGCTACACCTTC; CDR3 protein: CASSFAPGARGYTF
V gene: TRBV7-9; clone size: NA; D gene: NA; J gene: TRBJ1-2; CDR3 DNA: TGTGCCAGCAGCTTAACAGGCGCCGACTTC; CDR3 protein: CASSLTGADF
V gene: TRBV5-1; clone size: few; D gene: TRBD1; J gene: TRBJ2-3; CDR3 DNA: TGCGCCAGCAGCAGGGGACAGGGGGCAGGCACAGATACGCAGTATTTT; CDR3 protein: CASSRGQGAGTDTQYF
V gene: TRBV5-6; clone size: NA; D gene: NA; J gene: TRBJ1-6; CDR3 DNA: TGTGCCAGCACTCCGACATCAAGCTCCTATAATTCACCCCTCCACTTT; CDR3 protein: CASTPTSSSYNSPLHF
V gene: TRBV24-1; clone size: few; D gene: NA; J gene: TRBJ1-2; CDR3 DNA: TGTGCCACCAGTTCTCGCGGGGGCTTTGGCTACACCTTC; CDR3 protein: CATSSRGGFGYTF
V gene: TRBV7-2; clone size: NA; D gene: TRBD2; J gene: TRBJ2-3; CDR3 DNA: TGTGCCAGCAGCTTACGCCCTAGCGGGAGGGCCGGGGTTGGTACGCAGTATTTT; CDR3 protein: CASSLRPSGRAGVGTQYF
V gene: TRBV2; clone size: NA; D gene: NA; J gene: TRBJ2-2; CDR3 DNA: TGTGCCAGCAATAGCCCCACCGGGGAGCTGTTTTTT; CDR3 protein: CASNSPTGELFF
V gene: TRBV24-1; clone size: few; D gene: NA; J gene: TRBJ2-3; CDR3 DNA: TGTGCCACCAGTGATTTATTAGGGGAAAGCACAGATACGCAGTATTTT; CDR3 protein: CATSDLLGESTDTQYF
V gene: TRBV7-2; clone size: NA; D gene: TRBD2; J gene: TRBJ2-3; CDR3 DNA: TGTGCCAGCAGCCGTAGCGGGGGGGACACAGATACGCAGTATTTT; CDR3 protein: CASSRSGGDTDTQYF
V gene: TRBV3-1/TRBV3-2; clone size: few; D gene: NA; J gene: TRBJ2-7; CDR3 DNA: TGTGCCAGCAGCCACAACAGGGGCGGGGGGTTCTCCTACGAGCAGTACTTC; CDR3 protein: CASSHNRGGGFSYEQYF
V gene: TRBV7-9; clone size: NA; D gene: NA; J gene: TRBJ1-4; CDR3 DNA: TGTGCCAGCAGCCCCGGGGTGGATGGAGAAAAACTGTTTTTT; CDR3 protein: CASSPGVDGEKLFF
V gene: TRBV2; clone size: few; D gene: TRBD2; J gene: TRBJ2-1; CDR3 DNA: TGTGCCAGCAGTATAACGGGACTAGCGGAGCAGTTCTTC; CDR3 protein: CASSITGLAEQFF
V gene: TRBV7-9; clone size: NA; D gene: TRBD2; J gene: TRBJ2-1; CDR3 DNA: TGTGCCAGCAGCCTGGGACTAGCGGGGTGGAATGAGCAGTTCTTC; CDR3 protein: CASSLGLAGWNEQFF
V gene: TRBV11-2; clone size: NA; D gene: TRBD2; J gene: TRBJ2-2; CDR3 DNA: TGTGCCAGCAGCCCTAGCGGGGCCGGGGAGCTGTTTTTT; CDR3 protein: CASSPSGAGELFF
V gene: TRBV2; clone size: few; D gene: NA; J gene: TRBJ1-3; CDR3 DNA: TGTGCCAGCAGGGGGGGTCAAGATGGATACACCATATATTTT; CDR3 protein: CASRGGQDGYTIYF
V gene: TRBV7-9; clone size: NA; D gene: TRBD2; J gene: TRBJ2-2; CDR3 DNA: TGTGCCAGCAGCTTGATACTAGCGGGAGAACCCGGGGAGCTGTTTTTT; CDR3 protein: CASSLILAGEPGELFF
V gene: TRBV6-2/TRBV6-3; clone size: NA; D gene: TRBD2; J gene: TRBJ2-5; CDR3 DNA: TGTGCCAGCAGTAGGACTAGCGGCCAGCAGACCCAGTACTTC; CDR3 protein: CASSRTSGQQTQYF
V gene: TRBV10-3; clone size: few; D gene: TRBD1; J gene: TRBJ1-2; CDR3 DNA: TGTGCCATCAGGTCCGGGACAGGGACTATTACTAACTATGGCTACACCTTC; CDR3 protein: CAIRSGTGTITNYGYTF
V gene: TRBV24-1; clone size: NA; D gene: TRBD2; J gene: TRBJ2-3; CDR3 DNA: TGTGCCACCATAGGACTAGCGGTTAGCACAGATACGCAGTATTTT; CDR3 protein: CATIGLAVSTDTQYF
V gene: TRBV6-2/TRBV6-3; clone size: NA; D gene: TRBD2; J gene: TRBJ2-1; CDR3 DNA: TGTGCCAGCAGTCGACTAGCGGGAGCGGTTGAGCAGTTCTTC; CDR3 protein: CASSRLAGAVEQFF
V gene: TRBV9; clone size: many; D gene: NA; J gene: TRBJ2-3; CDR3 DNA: TGTGCCAGCAGCGACGACCCCCGGGTCGGAGCGAACACAGATACGCAGTATTTT; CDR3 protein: CASSDDPRVGANTDTQYF
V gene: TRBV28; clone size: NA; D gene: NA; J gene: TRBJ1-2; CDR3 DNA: TGTGCCAGCAGTTCCCGCCCGGGAAGCTATGGCTACACCTTC; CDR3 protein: CASSSRPGSYGYTF
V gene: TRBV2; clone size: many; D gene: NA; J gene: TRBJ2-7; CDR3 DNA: TGTGCCAACAATGCAGGCGGACTTTACGAGCAGTACTTC; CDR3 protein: CANNAGGLYEQYF
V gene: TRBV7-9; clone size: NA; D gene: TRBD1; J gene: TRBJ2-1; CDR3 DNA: TGTGCCAGCAGCTTAGGGGACAGGGAGCACAATGAGCAGTTCTTC; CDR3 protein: CASSLGDREHNEQFF
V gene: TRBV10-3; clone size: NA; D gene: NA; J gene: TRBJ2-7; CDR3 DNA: TGTGCCATCAGTGAGTCAAGTCGGAGCTACGAGCAGTACTTC; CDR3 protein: CAISESSRSYEQYF
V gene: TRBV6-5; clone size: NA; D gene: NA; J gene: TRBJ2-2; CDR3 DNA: TGTGCCAGCACCCCTCCCCCCGGGGAGCTGTTTTTT; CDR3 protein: CASTPPPGELFF